The 28 T cell receptor beta chains reported below all come from one sample, sequenced in a study of blood T cells in healthy people across ages. Alongside a J-beta primer mix, a sample-barcoded 5' primer served in a second PCR lasting about 6 to 12 cycles. From the 5' RACE reads, TCRdb called clonotypes with MiXCR, one entry per CDR3 protein. This sample has about 900,000 distinct CDR3 sequences, with under 80% found just once. Specimen: blood. These receptors originate from a man aged 30-40 years in good health.

V is TRBV2 and J is TRBJ2-7, with a weak D call TRBD2 (5 bases). This CDR3 contains 13 residues. V was trimmed by 11 bases and J by 7 bases, leaving 21 bases between them. CDR1 and CDR2 (germline): SNHLY, FYNNEI. CDR3 region: CAGTGGSYNEQYF. DNA for the CDR3: TGTGCCGGTACGGGCGGGTCCTACAATGAGCAGTACTTC.

The chain recombines TRBV11-2 with TRBJ2-4; the match to TRBD2 covers 9 bases. The CDR3 has 14 amino acids. The trim removed 5 bases at V and 6 bases at J, leaving 5 bases unmatched. CDR1 and CDR2 from the germline V gene are SGHAT and FQNNGV. For the CDR3, the DNA is TGTGCCAGCAGCCAAGCGGGGGGCACAAACATTCAGTACTTC. It codes for CASSQAGGTNIQYF. Looking up the rest from reference TRBV11-2 and TRBJ2-4 gives the full variable domain: EAGVAQSPRYKIIEKRQSVAFWCNPISGHATLYWYQQILGQGPKLLIQFQNNGVVDDSQLPKDRFSAERLKGVDSTLKIQPAKLEDSAVYLCASSQAGGTNIQYFGAGTRLSVL.

This chain uses TRBV9 with TRBJ2-4; TRBD2 might be the D (6 bases). Germline loops: CDR1 SGDLS, CDR2 YYNGEE. V lost 4 bases and J lost 15, with 29 bases in between. The CDR3 contains 16 residues. CDR3 amino acids: CASSSGGGRNPYERYF. CDR3 DNA: TGTGCCAGCAGCTCCGGGGGTGGGAGGAACCCCTACGAGCGGTACTTC.

In its sample, this clonotype was seen a few times. The rearrangement links TRBV9 to TRBJ2-1; 9 bases fit TRBD1. With V trimmed by 0 bases and J by 8 bases, 6 bases remained unmatched. CDR1 is SGDLS and CDR2 is YYNGEE in the germline V gene. The CDR3 loop spans 15 amino acids. CDR3 sequence reads: CASSVGVTGGYEQFF. In nucleotides, the CDR3 is TGTGCCAGCAGCGTAGGGGTGACAGGGGGATATGAGCAGTTCTTC.

This clonotype was picked up a small number of times. Written as DNA, the CDR3 is TGTGCCAGCAGACAACGGGACCGATTAGCTAACTATGGCTACACCTTC. This codes for CASRQRDRLANYGYTF. V gene TRBV28 combines with J gene TRBJ1-2, with TRBD1 as a possible D gene (5 bases). Per germline, CDR1 MDHEN and CDR2 SYDVKM. The CDR3 has 16 residues. Trimming removed 6 bases from V and 0 bases from J, with 17 bases in between.

A note on this clonotype: At one end the junction does not follow the germline gene, possibly because of a read error. The J gene is TRBJ2-5, the V gene TRBV6-5; possible D gene TRBD2, 6 bases. The better agreement between TRBJ2-7 and the DNA end casts doubt on the J call. This CDR3 comprises 15 residues. Germline CDR1 MNHEY, CDR2 SVGAGI. CDR3: CASSSLGVADYEQYF. CDR3 in DNA: TGCGCCAGCAGTTCCCTCGGGGTAGCGGACTACGAGCAGTACTTC.

CDR3 nucleotides: TGCAGTGCTAGAGCCCCGCAGGGGGCCGCAGATACGCAGTATTTT. This codes for CSARAPQGAADTQYF. The chain couples TRBV20-1 to TRBJ2-3, with 8 bases lining up with TRBD1. The CDR3 is 15 amino acids. Germline assignment: CDR1 DFQATT and CDR2 SNEGSKA (reference sequence). V trimming: 1 base; J trimming: 4 bases; junction bases outside the gene matches: 7.

This chain uses TRBV3-1 with TRBJ1-2; no reliable D call. This CDR3 has 13 amino acids. Per germline, CDR1 LGHDT and CDR2 YNNKEL (reference sequence). V gave up 0 bases and J gave up 7 bases, with 9 bases separating them. CDR3 loop: CASSQEWRVGYTF. CDR3 nucleotide sequence: TGTGCCAGCAGCCAAGAGTGGCGGGTTGGCTACACCTTC. The full variable domain, completed using reference TRBV3-1 and TRBJ1-2, is DTAVSQTPKYLVTQMGNDKSIKCEQNLGHDTMYWYKQDSKKFLKIMFSYNNKELIINETVPNRFSPKSPDKAHLNLHINSLELGDSAVYFCASSQEWRVGYTFGSGTRLTVV.

Note on this clonotype: One end of the junction varies from germline; a read error may be responsible. The chain couples TRBV7-2 to TRBJ1-5, with TRBD1 matching 7 bases. The CDR3 loop spans 14 amino acids. CDR1 and CDR2 (germline): SGHTA, FQGNSA. The CDR3 sequence: CVSSRDRADQPQHF. The CDR3, as DNA: TGTGTCAGCAGCCGAGACAGGGCGGACCAGCCCCAGCATTTT.

This clonotype was counted a single time. The chain uses TRBV4-1 and TRBJ1-2, with D perhaps matching TRBD1 (5 bases). This CDR3 region has 15 residues. Deletions cut 1 base from V and 8 bases from J, with 17 bases between. Germline V gene data show CDR1 as MGHRA and CDR2 as YSYEKL. CDR3 sequence: CASSQGFPGLGGYTF. CDR3 in DNA: TGCGCCAGCAGCCAAGGGTTTCCGGGGCTTGGAGGCTACACCTTC.

This clonotype was counted between two and nine times. This sequence joins TRBV10-3 and TRBJ2-1, with TRBD1 matching over 9 bases. The germline CDR1 and CDR2 sequences are ENHRY and SYGVKD. This CDR3 comprises 13 residues. V shed 8 bases, J shed 7 bases, and the junction held 6 bases outside the gene matches. The CDR3 loop reads CAIGTGQGNEQFF. The CDR3 DNA follows: TGTGCCATCGGTACGGGACAGGGTAATGAGCAGTTCTTC.

The V and J genes are TRBV4-3 and TRBJ2-1; TRBD2 aligns across 8 bases. CDR1 LGHNA and CDR2 YSLEER come from the germline V gene. V dropped 0 bases and J dropped 4; count of bases not matched to a gene: 5. The CDR3 sequence is 16 residues long. The chain's CDR3 is CASSQDSGGAYNEQFF. In DNA form, the CDR3 reads TGCGCCAGCAGCCAAGATTCGGGGGGGGCGTACAATGAGCAGTTCTTC.

The chain couples TRBV7-9 to TRBJ2-2; 10 positions agree with TRBD2. Trimming at V came to 1 base and at J to 5 bases, leaving 4 bases not matched to a gene. There are 16 residues in the CDR3. Looked up from germline, CDR1 is SEHNR and CDR2 is FQNEAQ (reference sequence). CDR3 in amino acids: CASSLGPGLATGELFF. As DNA, the CDR3 is TGTGCCAGCAGCTTAGGACCGGGACTAGCGACCGGGGAGCTGTTTTTT.

The J gene is TRBJ2-5, the V gene TRBV7-2, with TRBD2 matching over 11 bases. CDR1 and CDR2 from the germline V gene are SGHTA and FQGNSA. This CDR3 comprises 16 residues. After removal of 3 bases from V and 3 bases from J, the junction contained 6 bases not matched to a gene. CDR3 loop: CASSFLAGGSKETQYF. The DNA of the CDR3 is TGTGCCAGCAGCTTTCTAGCGGGGGGCTCCAAAGAGACCCAGTACTTC.

V is TRBV4-3 and J is TRBJ1-6, with 7 bases matching TRBD1. The germline V gene encodes CDR1 LGHNA and CDR2 YSLEER. The CDR3 length is 16 residues. J lost 8 bases, V lost 3 bases, and 10 bases had no gene match. CDR3 protein: CASSQGSPQGDSPLHF. CDR3 coding DNA: TGCGCCAGCAGCCAGGGCTCCCCCCAGGGGGATTCACCCCTCCACTTT.

This chain connects TRBV7-9 to TRBJ2-2; D remains ambiguous. The CDR3 has 16 amino acids. Trimming took off 4 bases at V and 1 base at J, with 13 bases between the two ends. CDR1 is SEHNR and CDR2 is FQNEAQ in the germline V gene (reference sequence). CDR3: CASSSTPQKNTGELFF. The CDR3 nucleotides read TGTGCCAGCAGCTCTACCCCACAGAAGAACACCGGGGAGCTGTTTTTT.

This clonotype was seen many times. The chain combines TRBV12-3 or TRBV12-4 with TRBJ2-3; weak D call: TRBD2 (6 bases). The CDR3 totals 14 residues. V lost 3 bases to trimming and J lost 4 bases, with 11 bases between them. Here the CDR3 reads CASSLGLLADTQYF. The CDR3 nucleotides read TGTGCCAGCAGTTTGGGACTTTTGGCAGATACGCAGTATTTT.

The V call is TRBV2, the J call TRBJ1-2; D might be TRBD1 (5 bases). Germline V lookup: CDR1 SNHLY, CDR2 FYNNEI. This CDR3 comprises 14 residues. The V end was cut by 3 bases, the J end by 4 bases, with 12 bases between. CDR3 DNA: TGTGCCAGCAGTGAGCAGGGAGGGTCCTATGGCTACACCTTC. It translates to CASSEQGGSYGYTF.

The V gene is TRBV28, the J gene TRBJ2-7, with 7 bases that match TRBD1. Germline V lookup: CDR1 MDHEN, CDR2 SYDVKM. V lost 6 bases to trimming and J lost 0 bases; unmatched junction nucleotides: 8. This CDR3 contains 15 residues. The chain's CDR3 is CASRIQGTSSYEQYF. The CDR3 region has the DNA TGTGCCAGCAGGATACAGGGGACGTCCTCCTACGAGCAGTACTTC.

The chain is built from TRBV25-1 and TRBJ2-7; D unresolved. This CDR3 has 13 amino acids. Germline CDR1 is MGHDK and CDR2 is SYGVNS. V was pared by 6 bases and J by 5 bases, with 14 bases between. The CDR3 protein is CASSRARVDEQYF. In nucleotides, the CDR3 is TGTGCCAGCAGCCGGGCCCGGGTCGACGAGCAGTACTTC.

This clonotype was counted a few times. The chain combines TRBV7-8 with TRBJ2-5, with a weak D call TRBD1 (6 bases). Trimming pared 4 bases from V and 1 base from J, leaving 13 bases between. The CDR3 has 15 amino acids. Per germline, CDR1 SGHVS and CDR2 FQNEAQ. The CDR3 DNA reads as TGTGCCAGCAGCTCATACAGGGTTGCCCAAGAGACCCAGTACTTC. It is translated as CASSSYRVAQETQYF.

The sample holds one count of this clonotype. The V call is TRBV7-9, the J call TRBJ2-5, with unresolved D. The CDR3 has 10 residues. V was clipped by 6 bases and J by 11 bases, with 10 bases between them. Germline V gene data show CDR1 as SEHNR and CDR2 as FQNEAQ (reference sequence). The CDR3 nucleotides read TGTGCCAGCAGTCTCTCTGAGCAGTACTTC. The encoded protein is CASSLSEQYF.

This clonotype was detected only once. This chain uses TRBV3-1 with TRBJ2-1, with D possibly being TRBD1 or TRBD2 (5 bases each). The CDR3 covers 15 residues. Germline V gives CDR1 LGHDT, CDR2 YNNKEL (reference sequence). With 4 bases removed from V and 9 bases from J, the gap between germline ends came to 19 bases. The CDR3 coding sequence is TGTGCCAGCAGCCGTCGGGCAGAGGGGACGGGTGAGCAGTTCTTC. Its protein is CASSRRAEGTGEQFF.

Details on this clonotype: This may arise from a read error, as a much more abundant clone is one base away. The CDR3 loop reads CASSLMDRAYEQFF. CDR3 nucleotides: TGTGCCAGCAGCTTAATGGACAGAGCCTACGAGCAGTTCTTC. The chain is built from TRBV5-5 and TRBJ2-1; D is perhaps TRBD1 (6 bases). Germline CDR1 SGHKS, CDR2 YYEKEE (reference sequence). This CDR3 has 14 amino acids. Trimming cost V 2 bases and J 10 bases, with 16 bases left between them.

The genes are TRBV13 and TRBJ2-4, with TRBD1 identical over 9 bases. V gave up 5 bases and J gave up 13 bases; unmatched junction bases: 15. CDR1 and CDR2 (germline): PRHDT, FYEKMQ (reference sequence). CDR3 length: 15 amino acids. This chain's CDR3 is CASSLDGTGFREQYF. DNA for the CDR3: TGTGCCAGCAGCCTCGACGGGACAGGGTTCCGGGAGCAGTACTTC.

This clonotype has ten or more counts. The rearrangement uses TRBV9 and TRBJ2-1; D is ambiguous. This CDR3 contains 15 residues. Germline loops: CDR1 SGDLS, CDR2 YYNGEE. V lost 3 bases and J lost 0, with 10 bases in between. The DNA of the CDR3 is TGTGCCAGCAGCGGACGCATAAGCTCCTACAATGAGCAGTTCTTC. Protein: CASSGRISSYNEQFF.

The genes are TRBV9 and TRBJ2-1; possibly TRBD2 for D (6 bases). Germline V gene sequence: CDR1 SGDLS, CDR2 YYNGEE. The CDR3 has 15 residues. Trimming took off 0 bases at V and 9 bases at J, with 16 bases between the two ends. The CDR3 coding sequence is TGTGCCAGCAGCGTAGGGGGGACTGGTAAGAGTGAGCAGTTCTTC. Protein sequence: CASSVGGTGKSEQFF.

This clonotype was detected once. This chain joins TRBV4-3 and TRBJ2-4; D assignment may be TRBD1 or TRBD2 (6 bases each). V lost 5 bases to trimming and J lost 2 bases, with 7 bases between them. The CDR3 extends over 13 amino acids. Looked up from germline, CDR1 is LGHNA and CDR2 is YSLEER. CDR3: CASSGGPKNIQYF. The CDR3 bases are TGCGCCAGCAGCGGGGGGCCCAAAAACATTCAGTACTTC.